These 9 T cell receptor beta chains were sequenced from one sample in a study of cytomegalovirus exposure and HLA in healthy donors. Primers included in the PCR were 60 Vbeta and 13 Jbeta primers. The table came from immunoSEQ multiplex PCR; TCRdb's copy has only in-frame clones and leaves some out. Among over 50,000 clones listed, around 87% were seen once. Sequencing used PBMCs. The receptors were sampled from a man younger than 35 in good health and CMV-seronegative.

The chain recombines TRBV5-1 with TRBJ2-7; TRBD1 agrees at 7 bases. The CDR3 runs to 14 residues. The V gene end was trimmed by 2 bases and the J gene end by 3 bases; junction bases not matched to a gene: 5. Per the germline V gene, CDR1 is SGHRS and CDR2 is YFSETQ. For the CDR3, the DNA is TGCGCCAGCAGCTTCAGGGGGTCGGACTACGAGCAGTACTTC. Translation gives CASSFRGSDYEQYF.

This chain connects TRBV4-1 to TRBJ2-7, with a weak D call TRBD1 (6 bases). V lost 3 bases, J lost 0 bases, and 12 bases lay in between. CDR3 length equals 15 residues. CDR1 MGHRA and CDR2 YSYEKL come from the germline V gene. The CDR3 DNA reads as TGCGCCAGCAGCCAGGGACACCAGAGCTCCTACGAGCAGTACTTC. Encoded protein: CASSQGHQSSYEQYF.

The rearrangement links TRBV6-1 to TRBJ1-4, with D possibly TRBD1 on 5 matching bases. Germline V gene data show CDR1 as MNHNS and CDR2 as SASEGT. This CDR3 comprises 15 residues. Deletions cut 4 bases from V and 8 bases from J, with 17 bases between. CDR3 coding DNA: TGTGCCAGCAGTGGGGGGAGGGGCGCCAGCGAAAAACTGTTTTTT. Protein product: CASSGGRGASEKLFF.

The chain has TRBV2 and TRBJ2-7; D remains unclear. The CDR3 runs to 14 residues. Per germline, CDR1 SNHLY and CDR2 FYNNEI. V lost 3 bases to trimming and J lost 1 base, with 10 bases between them. As DNA, the CDR3 is TGTGCCAGCAGTGACGCGGATCAATCCTACGAGCAGTACTTC. This gives the protein CASSDADQSYEQYF. The complete variable domain, with remaining parts taken from reference TRBV2 and TRBJ2-7, reads EPEVTQTPSHQVTQMGQEVILRCVPISNHLYFYWYRQILGQKVEFLVSFYNNEISEKSEIFDDQFSVERPDGSNFTLKIRSTKLEDSAMYFCASSDADQSYEQYFGPGTRLTVT.

The V gene is TRBV2, the J gene TRBJ1-1; TRBD1 matches 7 bases. CDR1 SNHLY and CDR2 FYNNEI come from the germline V gene. This CDR3 has 11 amino acids. V shed 6 bases, J shed 6 bases, and the junction held 1 base outside the gene matches. CDR3 protein: CASRRGPEAFF. CDR3 nucleotide sequence: TGTGCCAGCAGGAGGGGGCCTGAAGCTTTCTTT.

The chain joins TRBV19 to TRBJ1-1; 7 nucleotides agree with TRBD1. V was pared by 5 bases and J by 1 base, with 4 bases of the junction left unmatched. CDR1 is LNHDA and CDR2 is SQIVND in the germline V gene (reference sequence). This CDR3 has 14 residues. The CDR3 reads CASSDRARNTEAFF. The CDR3 DNA follows: TGTGCCAGTAGTGACAGGGCAAGGAACACTGAAGCTTTCTTT.

This chain joins TRBV5-4 and TRBJ2-2, with 7 bases that match TRBD1. This CDR3 is 15 amino acids long. Germline trimming cut 5 bases from V and 2 bases from J; bases unmatched to any gene: 6. Per the germline V gene, CDR1 is SGHNT and CDR2 is YYREEE (reference sequence). The CDR3 loop is CASRAEGANTGELFF. As DNA, the CDR3 is TGTGCCAGCAGGGCTGAGGGGGCCAACACCGGGGAGCTGTTTTTT. Variable domain in full (rest from reference TRBV5-4 and TRBJ2-2): ETGVTQSPTHLIKTRGQQVTLRCSSQSGHNTVSWYQQALGQGPQFIFQYYREEENGRGNFPPRFSGLQFPNYSSELNVNALELDDSALYLCASRAEGANTGELFFGEGSRLTVL.

V gene TRBV19 combines with J gene TRBJ1-1, with TRBD1 identical over 7 bases. This CDR3 is built from 13 residues. V gave up 5 bases and J gave up 5 bases; unmatched junction bases: 5. Germline V gene sequence: CDR1 LNHDA, CDR2 SQIVND (reference sequence). CDR3 DNA sequence: TGTGCCAGTAGTGACAGGGTAGGGACTGAAGCTTTCTTT. Its protein is CASSDRVGTEAFF.

The chain couples TRBV6-1 to TRBJ1-4; 9 bases are a match to TRBD1. The CDR3 extends over 14 amino acids. Germline values: CDR1 MNHNS, CDR2 SASEGT. With 11 bases clipped from V and 6 bases from J, the junction kept 10 bases outside the gene matches. The CDR3 protein is CALAGGTGHEKLFF. CDR3 in DNA: TGTGCCCTCGCCGGCGGGACAGGGCATGAAAAACTGTTTTTT.